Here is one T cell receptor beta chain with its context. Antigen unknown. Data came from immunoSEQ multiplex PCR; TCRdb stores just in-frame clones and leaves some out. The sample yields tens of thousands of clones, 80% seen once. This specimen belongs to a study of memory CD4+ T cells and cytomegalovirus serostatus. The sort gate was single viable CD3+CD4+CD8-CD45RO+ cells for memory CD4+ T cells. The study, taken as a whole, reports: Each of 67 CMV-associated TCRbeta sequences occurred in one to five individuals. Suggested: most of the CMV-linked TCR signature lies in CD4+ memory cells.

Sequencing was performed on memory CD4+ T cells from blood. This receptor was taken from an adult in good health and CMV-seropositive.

CDR3 sequence (DNA): TGCGCCAGCAGCGAGGGGGGCGCCTACGAGCAGTACTTC. Amino acid sequence: CASSEGGAYEQYF. The V call is TRBV5-1, the J call TRBJ2-7; D may match TRBD1 or TRBD2 (6 bases each). Deletions cut 4 bases from V and 2 bases from J, with 10 bases between. This CDR3 spans 13 amino acids. Germline V gene data show CDR1 as SGHRS and CDR2 as YFSETQ. The full variable domain, its missing parts supplied by reference TRBV5-1 and TRBJ2-7, is KAGVTQTPRYLIKTRGQQVTLSCSPISGHRSVSWYQQTPGQGLQFLFEYFSETQRNKGNFPGRFSGRQFSNSRSEMNVSTLELGDSALYLCASSEGGAYEQYFGPGTRLTVT.